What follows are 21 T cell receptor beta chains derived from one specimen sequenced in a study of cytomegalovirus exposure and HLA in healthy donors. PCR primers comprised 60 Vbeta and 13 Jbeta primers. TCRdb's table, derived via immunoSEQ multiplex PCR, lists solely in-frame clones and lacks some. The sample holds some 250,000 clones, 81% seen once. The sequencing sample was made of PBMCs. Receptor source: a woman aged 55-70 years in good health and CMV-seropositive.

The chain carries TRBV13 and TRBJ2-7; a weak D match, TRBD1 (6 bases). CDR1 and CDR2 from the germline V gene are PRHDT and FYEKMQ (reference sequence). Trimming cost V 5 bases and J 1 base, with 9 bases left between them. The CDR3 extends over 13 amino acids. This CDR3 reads CASSHGQSYEQYF. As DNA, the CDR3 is TGTGCCAGCAGCCACGGACAGTCCTACGAGCAGTACTTC.

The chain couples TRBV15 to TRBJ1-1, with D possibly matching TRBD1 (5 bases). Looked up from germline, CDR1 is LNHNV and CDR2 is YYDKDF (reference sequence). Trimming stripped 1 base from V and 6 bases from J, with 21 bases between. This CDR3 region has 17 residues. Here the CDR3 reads CATSRGSGVLTVPEAFF. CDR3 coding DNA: TGTGCCACCAGCAGAGGTTCGGGGGTGTTAACGGTCCCTGAAGCTTTCTTT.

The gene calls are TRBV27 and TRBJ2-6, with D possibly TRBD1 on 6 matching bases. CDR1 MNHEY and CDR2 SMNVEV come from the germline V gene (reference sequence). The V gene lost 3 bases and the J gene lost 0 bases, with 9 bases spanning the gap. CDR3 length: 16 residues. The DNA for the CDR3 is TGTGCCAGCAGTTTGAGGACAGCCTCTGGGGCCAACGTCCTGACTTTC. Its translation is CASSLRTASGANVLTF.

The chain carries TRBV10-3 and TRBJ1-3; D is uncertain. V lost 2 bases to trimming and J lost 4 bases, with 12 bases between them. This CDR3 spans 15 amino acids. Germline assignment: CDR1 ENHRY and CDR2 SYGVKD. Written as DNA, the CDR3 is TGTGCCATCAGTGAGCTCGGGGTGGTGGGAAACACCATATATTTT. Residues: CAISELGVVGNTIYF.

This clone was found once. The DNA for the CDR3 is TGTGCCAGCAGCTCCCAGTATTCACCCCTCCACTTT. The encoded protein is CASSSQYSPLHF. The J gene is TRBJ1-6, the V gene TRBV13; D ambiguous. CDR1 PRHDT and CDR2 FYEKMQ come from the germline V gene (reference sequence). V was shortened by 4 bases and J by 8 bases, with 6 bases between the two germline ends. This CDR3 is 12 amino acids long.

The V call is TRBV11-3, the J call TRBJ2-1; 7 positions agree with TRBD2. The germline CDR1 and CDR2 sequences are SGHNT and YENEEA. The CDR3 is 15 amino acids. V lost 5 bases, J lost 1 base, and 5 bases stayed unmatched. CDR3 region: CASSTGGSSYNEQFF. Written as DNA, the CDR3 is TGTGCCAGCAGCACCGGCGGGAGTTCCTACAATGAGCAGTTCTTC.

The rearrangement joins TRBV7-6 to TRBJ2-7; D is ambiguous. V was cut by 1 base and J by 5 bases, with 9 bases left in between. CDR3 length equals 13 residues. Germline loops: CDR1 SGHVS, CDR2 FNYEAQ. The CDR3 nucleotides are TGTGCCAGCAGCTTAGTTTATGGAGACGAGCAGTACTTC. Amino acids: CASSLVYGDEQYF.

The CDR3 DNA follows: TGTGCCAGCAGCTTGGCAGGGACTAGCGGATACAATGAGCAGTTCTTC. Translating it yields CASSLAGTSGYNEQFF. This chain joins TRBV5-5 and TRBJ2-1; 11 positions match TRBD2. CDR1 is SGHKS, CDR2 YYEKEE, per germline (reference sequence). CDR3 length equals 16 residues. J was trimmed by 4 bases and V by 0 bases; bases with no gene match: 3.

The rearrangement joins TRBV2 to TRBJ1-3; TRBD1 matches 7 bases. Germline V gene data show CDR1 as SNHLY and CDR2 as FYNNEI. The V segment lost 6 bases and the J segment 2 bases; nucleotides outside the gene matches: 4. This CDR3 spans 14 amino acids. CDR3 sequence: CASSSTGAGNTIYF. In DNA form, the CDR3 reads TGTGCCAGCAGCTCAACAGGGGCTGGAAACACCATATATTTT.

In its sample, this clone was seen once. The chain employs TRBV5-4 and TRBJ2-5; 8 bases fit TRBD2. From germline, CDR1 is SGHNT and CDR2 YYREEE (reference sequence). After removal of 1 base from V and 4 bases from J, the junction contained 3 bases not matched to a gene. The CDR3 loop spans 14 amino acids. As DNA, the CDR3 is TGTGCCAGCAGCTTGAGGCTAGCGGGAGAGACCCAGTACTTC. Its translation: CASSLRLAGETQYF.

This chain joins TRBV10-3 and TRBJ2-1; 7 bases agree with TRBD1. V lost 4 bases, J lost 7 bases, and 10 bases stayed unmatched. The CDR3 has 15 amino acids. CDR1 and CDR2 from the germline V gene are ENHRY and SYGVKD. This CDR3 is CAISATATGRNEQFF. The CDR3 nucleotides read TGTGCCATCAGTGCGACCGCGACAGGGCGGAATGAGCAGTTCTTC.

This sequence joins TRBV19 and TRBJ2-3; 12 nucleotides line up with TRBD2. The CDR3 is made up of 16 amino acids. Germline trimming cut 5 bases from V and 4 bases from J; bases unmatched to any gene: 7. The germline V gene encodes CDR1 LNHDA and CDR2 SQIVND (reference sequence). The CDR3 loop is CASSSRTSGDADTQYF. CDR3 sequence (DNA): TGTGCCAGTAGTTCTAGGACTAGCGGGGACGCAGATACGCAGTATTTT.

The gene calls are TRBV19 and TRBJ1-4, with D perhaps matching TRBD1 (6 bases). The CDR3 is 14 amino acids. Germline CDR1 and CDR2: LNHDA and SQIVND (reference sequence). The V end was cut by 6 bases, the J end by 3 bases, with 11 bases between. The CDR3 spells CASRKPGANEKLFF. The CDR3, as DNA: TGTGCCAGTAGGAAGCCAGGGGCTAATGAAAAACTGTTTTTT.

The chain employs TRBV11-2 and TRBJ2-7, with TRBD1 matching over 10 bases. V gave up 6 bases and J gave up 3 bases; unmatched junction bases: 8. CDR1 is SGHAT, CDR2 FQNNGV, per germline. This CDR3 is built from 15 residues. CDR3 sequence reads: CASRPTDRGVYEQYF. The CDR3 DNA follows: TGTGCCAGCAGACCTACGGACAGGGGGGTCTACGAGCAGTACTTC.

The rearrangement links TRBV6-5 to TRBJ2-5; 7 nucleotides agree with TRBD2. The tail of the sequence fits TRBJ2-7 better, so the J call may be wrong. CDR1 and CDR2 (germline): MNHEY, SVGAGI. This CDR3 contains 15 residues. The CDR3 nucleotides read TGTGCCAGCAGTCCCTTAGGCGGGAGTGGGTACGAGCAGTACTTC. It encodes CASSPLGGSGYEQYF.

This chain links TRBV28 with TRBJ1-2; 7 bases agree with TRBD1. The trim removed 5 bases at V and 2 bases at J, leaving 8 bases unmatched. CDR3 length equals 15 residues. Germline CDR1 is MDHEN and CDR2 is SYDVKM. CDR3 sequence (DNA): TGTGCCAGCAGTACCACAGGGGACCCCAACTATGGCTACACCTTC. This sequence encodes CASSTTGDPNYGYTF.

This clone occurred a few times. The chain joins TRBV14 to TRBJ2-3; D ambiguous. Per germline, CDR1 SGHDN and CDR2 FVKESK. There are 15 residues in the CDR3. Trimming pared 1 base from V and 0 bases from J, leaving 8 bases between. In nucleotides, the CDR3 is TGTGCCAGCAGCCAAGTTTACTCTAGCACAGATACGCAGTATTTT. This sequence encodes CASSQVYSSTDTQYF.

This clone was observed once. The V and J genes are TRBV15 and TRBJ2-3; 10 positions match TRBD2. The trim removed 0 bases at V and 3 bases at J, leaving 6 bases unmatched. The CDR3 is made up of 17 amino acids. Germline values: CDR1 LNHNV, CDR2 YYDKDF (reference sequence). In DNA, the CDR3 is TGTGCCACCAGCAGAGATAGCCTAGCGGGAGCGACAGATACGCAGTATTTT. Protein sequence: CATSRDSLAGATDTQYF.

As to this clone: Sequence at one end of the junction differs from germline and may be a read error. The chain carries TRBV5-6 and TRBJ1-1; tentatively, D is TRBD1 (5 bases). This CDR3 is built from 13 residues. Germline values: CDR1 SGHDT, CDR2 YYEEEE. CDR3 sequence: CASSLGRGAEAFF. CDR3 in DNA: TGTGCCAGCAGTTTGGGGCGGGGCGCTGAAGCTTTCTTT.

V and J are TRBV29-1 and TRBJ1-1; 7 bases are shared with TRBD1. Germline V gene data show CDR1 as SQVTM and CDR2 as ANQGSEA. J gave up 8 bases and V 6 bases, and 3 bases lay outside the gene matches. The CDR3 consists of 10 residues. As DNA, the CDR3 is TGCAGCGTCTACAGGGGCGAAGCTTTCTTT. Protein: CSVYRGEAFF.

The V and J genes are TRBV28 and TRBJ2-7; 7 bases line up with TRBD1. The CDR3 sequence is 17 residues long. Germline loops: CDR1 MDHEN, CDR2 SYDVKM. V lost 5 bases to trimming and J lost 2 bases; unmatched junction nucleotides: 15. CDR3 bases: TGTGCCAGCAGTCCACCGCGATCCGGGACAGCCACCTACGAGCAGTACTTC. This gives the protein CASSPPRSGTATYEQYF.